The 32 T cell receptor beta chains below all came from one sample that was sequenced in a study of T cell repertoires in cytomegalovirus infection (dated by TCRdb to the late 2010s). Sequenced on an Illumina HiSeq 1500. The public reads were run again by TCRdb, first through fastp at Q25 and then through MiXCR, and only productive beta chains were kept. Each CDR3 protein appears once, grouped with its most common genes and DNA. The sample table holds hundreds of thousands of distinct CDR3 sequences, of which about 40% were seen once. About 2.8% of the sample belongs to the ten largest clones. The sample taken for sequencing was PBMCs. The receptors come from a human donor in good health (CMV status not recorded). Some clones in this sample may be carry-over from other donors' samples.

This clonotype was picked up a small number of times. The CDR3 coding sequence is TGTGCCAGCAGCTTACGGGGGTTAGGGAATTCACCCCTCCACTTT. Translating gives CASSLRGLGNSPLHF. The chain carries TRBV7-6 and TRBJ1-6; tentative D call: TRBD1 (5 bases). The CDR3 is made up of 15 amino acids. Germline V gene lookup returns CDR1 SGHVS and CDR2 FNYEAQ. V gave up 2 bases and J gave up 7 bases, with 12 bases separating them.

The chain has TRBV7-9 and TRBJ2-5, with D unresolved. The CDR3 has 12 residues. Germline V gives CDR1 SEHNR, CDR2 FQNEAQ (reference sequence). The V and J ends lost 6 bases and 3 bases respectively, with 8 bases between them. CDR3 amino acids: CASRFREETQYF. As DNA, the CDR3 is TGTGCCAGCAGGTTCCGGGAAGAGACCCAGTACTTC. Drawing the rest from reference TRBV7-9 and TRBJ2-5, the complete variable domain is DTGVSQNPRHKITKRGQNVTFRCDPISEHNRLYWYRQTLGQGPEFLTYFQNEAQLEKSRLLSDRFSAERPKGSFSTLEIQRTEQGDSAMYLCASRFREETQYFGPGTRLLVL.

This clonotype was seen a few times. This chain connects TRBV28 to TRBJ1-1; 8 bases match TRBD1. The germline V gene encodes CDR1 MDHEN and CDR2 SYDVKM. The CDR3 length is 14 residues. V lost 6 bases to trimming and J lost 5 bases; unmatched junction nucleotides: 8. The CDR3 reads CASRAGQGGTEAFF. The CDR3 DNA reads TGTGCCAGCAGAGCCGGACAGGGAGGAACTGAAGCTTTCTTT.

A few counts support this clonotype. J is TRBJ1-2 and V is TRBV14; a weak D match, TRBD1 (6 bases). This CDR3 spans 14 amino acids. The germline V gene has CDR1 SGHDN and CDR2 FVKESK. The V gene lost 1 base and the J gene lost 8 bases, with 14 bases spanning the gap. DNA for the CDR3: TGTGCCAGCAGCCAAGTACACGGGGGCGGCGGCTACACCTTC. Its translation: CASSQVHGGGGYTF.

Of note for this clonotype: One junction end disagrees with the germline gene, perhaps due to a read error. The chain carries TRBV12-3 or TRBV12-4 and TRBJ1-5; 8 nucleotides agree with TRBD1. This CDR3 contains 16 residues. Written as DNA, the CDR3 is TGTGCCATCAGTTTGCAGGGGGCAAGGAGCAATCAGCCCCAGCATTTT. Its protein product is CAISLQGARSNQPQHF.

As regards this clonotype: A read error may be the cause here, since a much bigger clone is one base away. The chain recombines TRBV7-6 with TRBJ2-7, with D perhaps TRBD2 (5 bases). Germline CDR1 is SGHVS and CDR2 is FNYEAQ. The CDR3 extends over 15 amino acids. CDR3 coding DNA: TGTGACAGCAGCTTAGTCGAGGGTTCCGAATACGAGCAGTACTTC. Translating gives CDSSLVEGSEYEQYF.

The rearrangement joins TRBV6-5 to TRBJ1-5, with TRBD1 identical over 8 bases. CDR1 is MNHEY and CDR2 is SVGAGI in the germline V gene. The trim removed 6 bases at V and 2 bases at J, leaving 6 bases unmatched. This CDR3 region has 15 residues. This CDR3 reads CASSPGGWGNQPQHF. DNA of the CDR3: TGTGCCAGCAGCCCAGGGGGCTGGGGCAATCAGCCCCAGCATTTT.

The gene calls are TRBV28 and TRBJ2-7; 10 bases are shared with TRBD1. This CDR3 has 17 amino acids. Trimming took 5 bases from V and 5 from J; bases not matched to a gene: 15. CDR1 MDHEN and CDR2 SYDVKM come from the germline V gene. In DNA form, the CDR3 reads TGTGCCAGCAGTCCCCATGGCCCGGGACAGGGGTTAAACGAGCAGTACTTC. Protein product: CASSPHGPGQGLNEQYF. Filled out from reference TRBV28 and TRBJ2-7, the complete variable domain reads DVKVTQSSRYLVKRTGEKVFLECVQDMDHENMFWYRQDPGLGLRLIYFSYDVKMKEKGDIPEGYSVSREKKERFSLILESASTNQTSMYLCASSPHGPGQGLNEQYFGPGTRLTVT.

The chain has TRBV6-1 and TRBJ2-2; D is undetermined. Germline V gene data show CDR1 as MNHNS and CDR2 as SASEGT. V lost 7 bases to trimming and J lost 6 bases, with 18 bases between them. CDR3 length: 15 residues. The CDR3 here is CASTPRVNMAGELFF. Here the CDR3 DNA reads TGTGCCAGCACTCCCCGCGTTAATATGGCCGGGGAGCTGTTTTTT.

This clonotype was recorded many times. The rearrangement links TRBV7-2 to TRBJ2-5, with 14 bases aligning to TRBD2. The ends lost 5 bases at V and 5 bases at J; junction bases unmatched: 10. Germline CDR1 is SGHTA and CDR2 is FQGNSA. The CDR3 has 17 amino acids. The CDR3 here is CASSPAGTSGGMETQYF. CDR3 DNA: TGTGCCAGCAGCCCAGCCGGGACTAGCGGGGGAATGGAGACCCAGTACTTC.

A few counts support this clonotype. V gene TRBV20-1 combines with J gene TRBJ2-1; 13 bases align to TRBD2. The J segment lost 7 bases and the V segment lost 5 bases, leaving 35 bases of the junction unmatched. Germline CDR1 reads DFQATT; CDR2 reads SNEGSKA (reference sequence). This CDR3 has 24 amino acids. The CDR3 DNA follows: TGCAGTGCTCCTATACCTGTCGGGACTAGCGGGATAATGTTGGGGCCCCACCTTAGAAATGAGCAGTTCTTC. Protein product: CSAPIPVGTSGIMLGPHLRNEQFF.

CDR3: CASSLPQTASSGNTIYF. DNA for the CDR3: TGCGCCAGCAGCTTGCCTCAGACGGCTTCCTCTGGAAACACCATATATTTT. The rearrangement uses TRBV5-1 and TRBJ1-3; no definite D call. Germline lookup yields CDR1 SGHRS and CDR2 YFSETQ. The CDR3 is 17 amino acids. V lost 1 base, J lost 0 bases, and 14 bases lay in between. The complete variable domain, with remaining parts taken from reference TRBV5-1 and TRBJ1-3, reads KAGVTQTPRYLIKTRGQQVTLSCSPISGHRSVSWYQQTPGQGLQFLFEYFSETQRNKGNFPGRFSGRQFSNSRSEMNVSTLELGDSALYLCASSLPQTASSGNTIYFGEGSWLTVV.

This clonotype was detected a few times. The rearrangement links TRBV20-1 to TRBJ2-1; 9 nucleotides match TRBD2. From germline, CDR1 is DFQATT and CDR2 SNEGSKA (reference sequence). The CDR3 is 16 residues long. The V and J ends lost 7 bases and 0 bases, in that order; junction bases with no gene match: 10. The CDR3 loop reads CSVPGTSSRSYNEQFF. The CDR3 nucleotides read TGCAGTGTGCCCGGGACTAGCTCTCGCTCCTACAATGAGCAGTTCTTC.

The chain recombines TRBV28 with TRBJ1-2; D remains ambiguous. The CDR3 extends over 13 amino acids. Germline V CDR1 and CDR2: MDHEN, SYDVKM. V shed 2 bases and J shed 5 bases, with 9 bases lying between them. The CDR3 DNA reads TGTGCCAGCAGTTTAGAGCGCCTATATGGCTACACCTTC. Translated: CASSLERLYGYTF.

The chain links TRBV20-1 to TRBJ1-1; D is possibly TRBD1 (6 bases). Germline V gene sequence: CDR1 DFQATT, CDR2 SNEGSKA (reference sequence). This CDR3 comprises 14 residues. Trimming removed 2 bases at V and 3 bases at J, with 13 bases between. The CDR3 region has the DNA TGCAGTGCTAGACCCTCGACAGGACACACTGAAGCTTTCTTT. Translating gives CSARPSTGHTEAFF.

The rearrangement joins TRBV29-1 to TRBJ2-1; TRBD1 agrees at 8 bases. CDR1 and CDR2 (germline): SQVTM, ANQGSEA. The ends lost 4 bases at V and 8 bases at J; junction bases unmatched: 1. The CDR3 contains 11 residues. The CDR3 loop reads CSVGQGYEQFF. As DNA, the CDR3 is TGCAGCGTTGGACAGGGGTATGAGCAGTTCTTC.

This chain links TRBV11-1 with TRBJ1-1, with no clear D. Germline assignment: CDR1 SGHAT and CDR2 FQDESV (reference sequence). V was shortened by 5 bases and J by 2 bases, with 12 bases between the two germline ends. The CDR3 runs to 14 residues. CDR3 in DNA: TGTGCCAGCAGCCCTAGACGGGATAACACTGAAGCTTTCTTT. Residues: CASSPRRDNTEAFF.

The CDR3 nucleotides read TGTGCCAGTAGTCCGCGTTATCCCCAGGCCGCGGGCAATCAGCCCCAGCATTTT. Protein product: CASSPRYPQAAGNQPQHF. The chain combines TRBV19 with TRBJ1-5, with no clear D. Germline V gene data show CDR1 as LNHDA and CDR2 as SQIVND (reference sequence). CDR3 length: 18 residues. V was pared by 5 bases and J by 2 bases, with 22 bases between.

This chain links TRBV11-3 with TRBJ2-7; unclear D gene. The V gene lost 5 bases and the J gene lost 5 bases, with 10 bases spanning the gap. The CDR3 is made up of 12 amino acids. Per the germline V gene, CDR1 is SGHNT and CDR2 is YENEEA. The DNA of the CDR3 is TGTGCCAGCAGCCTCTATTCGGACGAGCAGTACTTC. It codes for CASSLYSDEQYF.

Concerning this clonotype: Relative to the germline gene, one junction end is altered; a read error may explain this. V is TRBV5-1 and J is TRBJ1-1, with D perhaps TRBD1 (5 bases). This CDR3 has 15 residues. Germline CDR1 is SGHRS and CDR2 is YFSETQ. In DNA, the CDR3 is TGCGCCCGCAGCTTGGGCGGCGGGGGGGTAACTGAAGCTTTCTTT. Encoded protein: CARSLGGGGVTEAFF.

A word on this clonotype: The germline gene is not matched at one end of the junction; a read error may be the cause. V is TRBV7-3 and J is TRBJ2-3; D uncertain. The CDR3 runs to 14 residues. Germline CDR1 reads SGHTA; CDR2 reads FQGTGA. CDR3 amino acids: CASRLTATTDTQYF. Here the CDR3 DNA reads TGTGCCAGCCGCTTAACCGCAACAACAGATACGCAGTATTTT.

In this sample, this clonotype turned up a few times. The chain carries TRBV12-3 or TRBV12-4 and TRBJ1-2; TRBD1 might be the D (5 bases). The CDR3 totals 14 residues. V lost 2 bases, J lost 3 bases, and 10 bases lay in between. The CDR3 here is CASSLIGAHYGYTF. The CDR3 nucleotides are TGTGCCAGCAGTTTAATAGGGGCACACTATGGCTACACCTTC.

This clonotype was recorded at least ten times. The rearrangement links TRBV27 to TRBJ2-3; D is unclear. CDR1 is MNHEY and CDR2 is SMNVEV in the germline V gene (reference sequence). V shed 6 bases and J shed 2 bases, with 6 bases lying between them. The CDR3 is 12 amino acids. CDR3 nucleotide sequence: TGTGCCAGCAGAAAAACCACAGATACGCAGTATTTT. This gives the protein CASRKTTDTQYF.

Notes on this clonotype: The CDR3 does not end in the conserved phenylalanine or tryptophan, so this is likely a read error. J is TRBJ2-1 and V is TRBV6-1, with TRBD1 as a possible D gene (5 bases). Germline-derived CDR1 and CDR2 are MNHNS and SASEGT. The CDR3 covers 14 residues. V lost 9 bases and J 0 bases, leaving 12 bases between the germline ends. The CDR3 bases are TGTGCCAGTAGGGGTTGGAGCTCCTACAATGAGCAGTTCTTA. Translated, it gives CASRGWSSYNEQFL.

The table lists this clonotype with a few counts. The V gene is TRBV6-1, the J gene TRBJ1-5; 7 positions agree with TRBD1. The CDR3 covers 13 residues. Looked up from germline, CDR1 is MNHNS and CDR2 is SASEGT. V shed 6 bases, J shed 5 bases, and the junction held 4 bases outside the gene matches. The CDR3 sequence is CASRETGHQPQHF. The CDR3 bases are TGTGCCAGCAGAGAGACAGGGCATCAGCCCCAGCATTTT.

Comments on this clonotype: Sequence at one end of the junction differs from germline and may be a read error. The chain carries TRBV7-2 and TRBJ2-1; 11 bases are shared with TRBD2. Germline lookup yields CDR1 SGHTA and CDR2 FQGNSA. This CDR3 region has 16 residues. CDR3 sequence: CASSLTSGMTNNDQFF. The CDR3 DNA reads TGTGCCAGCAGCTTGACTAGCGGGATGACTAACAATGATCAGTTCTTC.

The sample holds many counts of this clonotype. The chain is built from TRBV7-2 and TRBJ2-3; 12 bases line up with TRBD2. The V and J ends lost 1 base and 14 bases, in that order; junction bases with no gene match: 7. Germline CDR1 and CDR2: SGHTA and FQGNSA. This CDR3 has 14 amino acids. CDR3 coding DNA: TGTGCCAGCAGCTTAGGGAGGCTAGCGGGAGGGCCGTATTTT. Translated, it gives CASSLGRLAGGPYF.

The V call is TRBV19, the J call TRBJ2-2, with 7 bases matching TRBD2. V was pared by 4 bases and J by 7 bases, with 6 bases of the junction left unmatched. Germline lookup yields CDR1 LNHDA and CDR2 SQIVND (reference sequence). The CDR3 covers 14 residues. The CDR3 protein is CASSTRAGVGELFF. For the CDR3, the DNA is TGTGCCAGTAGTACCCGTGCGGGGGTCGGGGAGCTGTTTTTT.

The chain has TRBV10-2 and TRBJ2-3; 8 nucleotides line up with TRBD1. J gave up 0 bases and V 4 bases, and 6 bases lay outside the gene matches. CDR1 is WSHSY and CDR2 is SAAADI in the germline V gene. The length of the CDR3 is 16 residues. The CDR3 reads CASSAPTGVSTDTQYF. The CDR3 nucleotides are TGCGCCAGCAGTGCCCCGACAGGGGTCAGCACAGATACGCAGTATTTT.

This clonotype was found a few times. The chain couples TRBV4-2 to TRBJ1-1, with a weak D call TRBD1 (5 bases). The length of the CDR3 is 15 residues. Deletions cut 3 bases from V and 1 base from J, with 12 bases between. Germline assignment: CDR1 LGHNA and CDR2 YNFKEQ. The CDR3 reads CASSQGLTGNTEAFF. The CDR3 bases are TGTGCCAGCAGCCAGGGCCTAACAGGGAACACTGAAGCTTTCTTT.

This clonotype was picked up a small number of times. The V gene is TRBV10-3, the J gene TRBJ2-2; no definite D call. The CDR3 extends over 13 amino acids. Germline assignment: CDR1 ENHRY and CDR2 SYGVKD. Trimming removed 8 bases at V and 4 bases at J, with 11 bases between. CDR3 sequence reads: CAILESITGELFF. CDR3 coding DNA: TGTGCCATCCTCGAATCAATCACCGGGGAGCTGTTTTTT.

A note on this clonotype: An end of the junction differs from the germline gene, which may be a read error. This chain connects TRBV4-2 to TRBJ1-6; D uncertain. This CDR3 comprises 16 residues. The germline V gene encodes CDR1 LGHNA and CDR2 YNFKEQ. As DNA, the CDR3 is TGTGCCAGCATCCAACTGCTCTTATTCTATAATTCACCCCTCCACTTT. It encodes CASIQLLLFYNSPLHF.